These 23 T cell receptor beta chains originate from one sample sequenced in a study of patients and donors after allogeneic stem cell transplantation. TCRdb reanalysed the RT-PCR reads using MiXCR and keeps one entry per CDR3 protein. The sample has roughly 140,000 distinct CDR3 sequences; about two fifths are singletons. Sequenced material: blood, either unsorted or a sorted T cell fraction (not recorded which). These receptor sequences come from a human donor who was either an allogeneic HSCT recipient or a stem cell or donor lymphocyte infusion donor (not recorded which). It is not recorded whose cells these are; they may come from a transplant donor.

The table lists this clonotype with a few counts. The rearrangement uses TRBV7-9 and TRBJ1-5, with a tentative D call TRBD1 (5 bases). CDR3 size: 16 residues. CDR1 is SEHNR and CDR2 is FQNEAQ in the germline V gene (reference sequence). Trimming removed 1 base at V and 3 bases at J, with 13 bases between. The CDR3 here is CASSLEAGPFNQPQHF. As DNA, the CDR3 is TGTGCCAGCAGCTTAGAGGCGGGACCCTTCAATCAGCCCCAGCATTTT.

V usage is TRBV6-5 and J usage is TRBJ2-3, with 10 positions matching TRBD2. The V gene end was trimmed by 8 bases and the J gene end by 6 bases; junction bases not matched to a gene: 11. This CDR3 is built from 15 residues. Per germline, CDR1 MNHEY and CDR2 SVGAGI. CDR3 sequence reads: CASRPSGGAYDTQYF. The CDR3 region has the DNA TGTGCCAGCCGCCCCAGCGGGGGGGCATATGATACGCAGTATTTT.

V usage is TRBV7-9 and J usage is TRBJ2-3, with D perhaps TRBD1 or TRBD2 (5 bases each). V gave up 7 bases and J gave up 0 bases, with 8 bases separating them. This CDR3 has 13 residues. CDR1 and CDR2 (germline): SEHNR, FQNEAQ (reference sequence). In nucleotides, the CDR3 is TGTGCCAGCACTTGGGGGAGCACAGATACGCAGTATTTT. It codes for CASTWGSTDTQYF.

This clonotype was detected a few times. The V call is TRBV12-3 or TRBV12-4, the J call TRBJ2-7; tentatively, D is TRBD1 (6 bases). The CDR3 consists of 14 residues. Trimming removed 7 bases at V and 0 bases at J, with 13 bases between. This chain's CDR3 is CASTRTASSYEQYF. The CDR3 bases are TGTGCCAGCACCCGGACAGCGAGCTCCTACGAGCAGTACTTC.

Only a few counts were recorded for this clonotype. The rearrangement uses TRBV18 and TRBJ2-3, with 8 bases that match TRBD2. With 3 bases clipped from V and 2 bases from J, the junction kept 13 bases outside the gene matches. CDR1 is KGHSH, CDR2 LQKENI, per germline. CDR3 length: 18 residues. This CDR3 reads CASSPGVAAGGSTDTQYF. The DNA for the CDR3 is TGTGCCAGCTCACCCGGAGTGGCTGCGGGGGGTTCCACAGATACGCAGTATTTT.

This clonotype was counted once. V usage is TRBV7-9 and J usage is TRBJ2-2; D unresolved. V gave up 5 bases and J gave up 3 bases, with 16 bases separating them. There are 16 residues in the CDR3. The germline V gene has CDR1 SEHNR and CDR2 FQNEAQ (reference sequence). The CDR3 loop reads CASSPPGGTYTGELFF. The CDR3 region has the DNA TGTGCCAGCAGCCCCCCGGGCGGCACATACACCGGGGAGCTGTTTTTT.

This clonotype showed up just a few times. The rearrangement links TRBV3-1 to TRBJ1-2; a possible D gene is TRBD1 (5 bases). Looked up from germline, CDR1 is LGHDT and CDR2 is YNNKEL (reference sequence). The V gene lost 1 base and the J gene lost 4 bases, with 13 bases spanning the gap. The CDR3 has 15 amino acids. This chain's CDR3 is CASSQARTPFYGYTF. Written as DNA, the CDR3 is TGTGCCAGCAGCCAAGCTCGGACACCTTTCTATGGCTACACCTTC.

J is TRBJ1-4 and V is TRBV7-2; D remains unclear. The CDR3 is made up of 13 amino acids. Germline V CDR1 and CDR2: SGHTA, FQGNSA. The V and J ends lost 6 bases and 10 bases respectively, with 15 bases between them. As DNA, the CDR3 is TGTGCCAGCAGTCTCTCCAGTGGAAGAAAACTGTTTTTT. Translating it yields CASSLSSGRKLFF.

This clonotype was counted ten times or more. The chain uses TRBV2 and TRBJ1-6; the match to TRBD1 covers 7 bases. This CDR3 has 15 residues. The germline CDR1 and CDR2 sequences are SNHLY and FYNNEI. V was clipped by 4 bases and J by 8 bases; unmatched bases: 8. The chain's CDR3 is CASSGGTVQHSPLHF. The CDR3 DNA sequence: TGTGCCAGCAGTGGGGGGACAGTCCAGCATTCACCCCTCCACTTT.

This clonotype came up a few times. The rearrangement links TRBV5-6 to TRBJ1-3; 10 bases are a match to TRBD1. The junction had 5 bases not matched to a gene; V was cut back by 4 bases and J by 4 bases. The CDR3 spans 15 residues. Germline-derived CDR1 and CDR2 are SGHDT and YYEEEE. The DNA for the CDR3 is TGTGCCAGCAGCCCCGGACAGGGGGGCGGAAACACCATATATTTT. Its protein is CASSPGQGGGNTIYF. The variable domain in full, with the rest retrieved from reference TRBV5-6 and TRBJ1-3, is DAGVTQSPTHLIKTRGQQVTLRCSPKSGHDTVSWYQQALGQGPQFIFQYYEEEERQRGNFPDRFSGHQFPNYSSELNVNALLLGDSALYLCASSPGQGGGNTIYFGEGSWLTVV.

This clonotype was detected only a few times. The genes are TRBV4-3 and TRBJ1-1, with D perhaps TRBD1 (5 bases). The germline CDR1 and CDR2 sequences are LGHNA and YSLEER. Trimming shortened V by 4 bases and J by 10 bases, and 16 bases separated the two germline ends. The CDR3 covers 13 residues. CDR3: CASSRPRAQGAFF. CDR3 sequence (DNA): TGCGCCAGCAGCCGCCCTAGGGCCCAGGGAGCTTTCTTT.

The chain employs TRBV29-1 and TRBJ2-1; 7 bases align to TRBD2. CDR1 is SQVTM, CDR2 ANQGSEA, per germline. There are 16 residues in the CDR3. The ends lost 4 bases at V and 5 bases at J; junction bases unmatched: 14. The CDR3 sequence is CSVGLLARGKDNEQFF. The CDR3 DNA reads TGCAGCGTTGGCCTACTAGCGCGAGGGAAGGACAATGAGCAGTTCTTC.

The rearrangement uses TRBV9 and TRBJ1-1; TRBD1 agrees at 9 bases. Losses at the gene ends were 6 bases for V and 0 bases for J; bases not matched to a gene: 6. CDR3 length: 15 amino acids. CDR1 and CDR2 from the germline V gene are SGDLS and YYNGEE. CDR3 residues: CASTQQGAMNTEAFF. Written as DNA, the CDR3 is TGTGCCAGCACTCAACAGGGGGCAATGAACACTGAAGCTTTCTTT.

This clonotype came up a few times. The rearrangement uses TRBV29-1 and TRBJ2-3; D possibly corresponds to TRBD2 (5 bases). The CDR3 contains 14 residues. With 2 bases removed from V and 7 bases from J, the gap between germline ends came to 16 bases. Per the germline V gene, CDR1 is SQVTM and CDR2 is ANQGSEA. The CDR3 loop is CSVETLVSYYTQYF. DNA for the CDR3: TGCAGCGTTGAAACACTAGTATCTTATTATACGCAGTATTTT.

The chain employs TRBV12-3 or TRBV12-4 and TRBJ1-1; unclear D gene. This CDR3 is built from 12 residues. Trimming removed 3 bases at V and 6 bases at J, with 8 bases between. The CDR3 spells CASSLSGAEAFF. In DNA, the CDR3 is TGTGCCAGCAGTTTGTCTGGGGCTGAAGCTTTCTTT.

A few counts support this clonotype. The chain is built from TRBV20-1 and TRBJ1-3; no clear D gene. The CDR3 runs 13 residues. Germline CDR1 DFQATT, CDR2 SNEGSKA (reference sequence). V lost 1 base to trimming and J lost 0 bases, with 4 bases between them. The chain's CDR3 is CSARALSGNTIYF. CDR3 DNA sequence: TGCAGTGCTAGAGCGCTCTCTGGAAACACCATATATTTT.

The gene calls are TRBV11-1 and TRBJ1-1; D is unclear. The CDR3 has 14 amino acids. Germline values: CDR1 SGHAT, CDR2 FQDESV (reference sequence). Trimming took 4 bases from V and 0 from J, leaving 9 bases between them. CDR3 region: CASSSDIMNTEAFF. The CDR3 nucleotides are TGTGCCAGCAGCTCCGACATCATGAACACTGAAGCTTTCTTT.

The chain has TRBV5-1 and TRBJ2-1, with D possibly matching TRBD2 (6 bases). CDR1 is SGHRS, CDR2 YFSETQ, per germline. The CDR3 is 13 amino acids. Trimming took 4 bases from V and 7 from J, leaving 12 bases between them. CDR3: CASSAGTANEQFF. CDR3 bases: TGCGCCAGCAGCGCCGGGACTGCGAATGAGCAGTTCTTC.

This clonotype was counted a few times. The chain recombines TRBV14 with TRBJ1-5; D unclear. The germline V gene has CDR1 SGHDN and CDR2 FVKESK. V was clipped by 3 bases and J by 8 bases, with 11 bases between them. CDR3 length: 13 amino acids. This CDR3 reads CASSHGWGEPQHF. As DNA, the CDR3 is TGTGCCAGCAGCCATGGCTGGGGAGAGCCCCAGCATTTT.

In its sample, this clonotype was seen a few times. This rearrangement joins TRBV9 to TRBJ2-7; 9 bases are shared with TRBD2. V lost 3 bases and J lost 4; bases outside the gene matches: 8. Germline V gene sequence: CDR1 SGDLS, CDR2 YYNGEE. The CDR3 covers 15 residues. CDR3 DNA: TGTGCCAGCAGCGGACCGGTAGCGGGGGATTACGAGCAGTACTTC. Its translation is CASSGPVAGDYEQYF.

V and J are TRBV12-3 or TRBV12-4 and TRBJ1-5; no definite D call. V lost 5 bases, J lost 2 bases, and 13 bases lay in between. The CDR3 consists of 15 residues. The CDR3 loop is CASSPTKSGNQPQHF. CDR3 DNA sequence: TGTGCCAGCAGTCCGACGAAGAGTGGCAATCAGCCCCAGCATTTT.

J is TRBJ2-1 and V is TRBV12-3 or TRBV12-4, with D perhaps given as TRBD1 or TRBD2 (5 bases each). CDR3 size: 15 residues. Trimming removed 1 base from V and 11 bases from J, with 18 bases in between. The CDR3: CASSLGPNRDPKQFF. CDR3 coding DNA: TGTGCCAGCAGTTTAGGGCCTAACCGGGACCCTAAGCAGTTCTTC.

The gene calls are TRBV10-3 and TRBJ2-2, with TRBD1 matching 7 bases. Germline V gives CDR1 ENHRY, CDR2 SYGVKD. With V trimmed by 6 bases and J by 3 bases, 7 bases remained unmatched. CDR3 length: 15 residues. The CDR3 nucleotides are TGTGCCATCAGCGTAGACAGGGCTGACACCGGGGAGCTGTTTTTT. This encodes CAISVDRADTGELFF.